The next 8 T cell receptor beta chains were all read from a single sample in a study of technical replicates of blood from a few donors. TCRdb's table, derived via immunoSEQ multiplex PCR, lists solely in-frame clones and lacks some. Altogether over 85,000 clones are present, approximately 96% being singletons, with the ten largest covering approximately 0.38%. Specimen: T cells isolated from PBMCs. These receptors all come from a human donor in good health.

The V gene is TRBV6-1, the J gene TRBJ2-1; TRBD2 agrees at 12 bases. Germline V lookup: CDR1 MNHNS, CDR2 SASEGT. V was pared by 10 bases and J by 12 bases, with 16 bases of the junction left unmatched. The CDR3 loop spans 15 amino acids. The CDR3 spells CATSGGTSGSRRQFF. CDR3 nucleotide sequence: TGTGCCACCTCGGGGGGGACTAGCGGGTCTCGGAGGCAGTTCTTC.

The chain carries TRBV5-6 and TRBJ2-7, with 8 bases matching TRBD1. The CDR3 length is 15 residues. The germline V gene encodes CDR1 SGHDT and CDR2 YYEEEE. V lost 1 base, J lost 3 bases, and 6 bases stayed unmatched. CDR3 protein: CASSLKWDRNYEQYF. CDR3 nucleotide sequence: TGTGCCAGCAGCTTGAAGTGGGACAGGAACTACGAGCAGTACTTC.

This clone was observed a handful of times. The chain has TRBV7-9 and TRBJ2-5, with D uncertain. The CDR3 extends over 11 amino acids. The germline V gene encodes CDR1 SEHNR and CDR2 FQNEAQ (reference sequence). Trimming took 5 bases from V and 5 from J, leaving 6 bases between them. CDR3 protein: CASSPRETQYF. The CDR3 DNA sequence: TGTGCCAGCAGCCCTCGGGAGACCCAGTACTTC.

The chain combines TRBV19 with TRBJ1-3, with D unclear. With 7 bases removed from V and 2 bases from J, the gap between germline ends came to 12 bases. Germline lookup yields CDR1 LNHDA and CDR2 SQIVND (reference sequence). CDR3 length: 14 amino acids. CDR3 DNA: TGTGCCAGTAACCACCCTCCGGCTGGAAACACCATATATTTT. As protein: CASNHPPAGNTIYF.

This chain joins TRBV4-1 and TRBJ2-1, with 11 bases identical to TRBD1. Germline assignment: CDR1 MGHRA and CDR2 YSYEKL. The CDR3 length is 14 residues. With 4 bases clipped from V and 9 bases from J, the junction kept 5 bases outside the gene matches. CDR3 sequence reads: CASSRTGGFGEQFF. The CDR3 DNA reads TGCGCCAGCAGCCGGACAGGGGGCTTCGGTGAGCAGTTCTTC.

The chain is built from TRBV5-6 and TRBJ2-7; TRBD2 matches at 7 bases. V was pared by 2 bases and J by 3 bases, with 8 bases of the junction left unmatched. The length of the CDR3 is 15 residues. Per germline, CDR1 SGHDT and CDR2 YYEEEE. The CDR3 loop is CASSFGAGVVYEQYF. For the CDR3, the DNA is TGTGCCAGCAGCTTCGGGGCGGGAGTTGTCTACGAGCAGTACTTC. Drawing the rest from reference TRBV5-6 and TRBJ2-7, the complete variable domain is DAGVTQSPTHLIKTRGQQVTLRCSPKSGHDTVSWYQQALGQGPQFIFQYYEEEERQRGNFPDRFSGHQFPNYSSELNVNALLLGDSALYLCASSFGAGVVYEQYFGPGTRLTVT.

The CDR3 protein is CATSRGGQTEAFF. CDR3 in DNA: TGTGCCACCTCGAGGGGGGGGCAGACTGAAGCTTTCTTT. The V and J genes are TRBV10-3 and TRBJ1-1; maybe TRBD1 (6 bases). The ends were cut back, 10 bases at V and 5 bases at J, with 17 bases in the middle. Germline V gene lookup returns CDR1 ENHRY and CDR2 SYGVKD. The CDR3 is 13 amino acids.

The chain joins TRBV2 to TRBJ2-1; weak D call: TRBD1 (5 bases). The CDR3 sequence is 16 residues long. V lost 7 bases and J 6 bases, leaving 22 bases between the germline ends. Per germline, CDR1 SNHLY and CDR2 FYNNEI. The CDR3 DNA is TGTGCCAGCACCCTCCTTACAGGTAGGGCAGGCAATGAGCAGTTCTTC. Protein sequence: CASTLLTGRAGNEQFF.